Below, 2 T cell receptor beta chains from the same sample are listed, as sequenced in a study of blood T cell repertoires in COVID-19. Clones were read by immunoSEQ multiplex PCR, and TCRdb kept only the in-frame ones, dropping some. The sample carries roughly 220,000 clones, 70% to 85% recorded once. Specimen: peripheral blood. These receptors originate from a woman in her forties who had recovered from COVID-19.

This chain joins TRBV19 and TRBJ1-5, with 8 nucleotides matching TRBD1. After removal of 6 bases from V and 6 bases from J, the junction contained 10 bases not matched to a gene. CDR3 length equals 15 residues. Germline values: CDR1 LNHDA, CDR2 SQIVND (reference sequence). CDR3 DNA: TGTGCCAGTAGACTCGAGGCAGGGGGCTTTCAGCCCCAGCATTTT. This encodes CASRLEAGGFQPQHF.

The chain joins TRBV19 to TRBJ1-5; TRBD1 agrees at 8 bases. The J segment lost 1 base and the V segment lost 4 bases, leaving 6 bases of the junction unmatched. The CDR3 contains 16 residues. Looked up from germline, CDR1 is LNHDA and CDR2 is SQIVND (reference sequence). The CDR3 reads CASSNSQGASNQPQHF. The CDR3 DNA reads as TGTGCCAGTAGTAATTCCCAGGGGGCCAGCAATCAGCCCCAGCATTTT. Based on the CDR3 plus reference TRBV19 and TRBJ1-5, the full variable domain is DGGITQSPKYLFRKEGQNVTLSCEQNLNHDAMYWYRQDPGQGLRLIYYSQIVNDFQKGDIAEGYSVSREKKESFPLTVTSAQKNPTAFYLCASSNSQGASNQPQHFGDGTRLSIL.